The clone carrying this TCR beta chain has only a few counts. TCRdb reprocessed the 5' RACE reads via MiXCR and lists one record per CDR3 protein. This table has about 50,000 distinct CDR3 sequences, around 14% appearing once. CDR3 length: 15 residues. Germline CDR1 is MGHRA and CDR2 is YSYEKL. The J segment lost 5 bases and the V segment lost 0 bases, leaving 5 bases of the junction unmatched. The source of the sample is a study of early T cells in non-severe SARS-CoV-2 infection. Study information: Sequencing used unsorted whole-blood bulk RNA, so chains lack pairing.

This rearrangement joins TRBV4-1 to TRBJ1-2; TRBD1 aligns across 8 bases. The sample taken for sequencing was whole blood. This clonotype was sampled from an adult who was a healthcare worker with PCR-confirmed SARS-CoV-2 infection or an uninfected control (not recorded which). This chain's CDR3 is CASSQDEGQVYGYTF. DNA for the CDR3: TGCGCCAGCAGCCAAGACGAGGGACAGGTATATGGCTACACCTTC.